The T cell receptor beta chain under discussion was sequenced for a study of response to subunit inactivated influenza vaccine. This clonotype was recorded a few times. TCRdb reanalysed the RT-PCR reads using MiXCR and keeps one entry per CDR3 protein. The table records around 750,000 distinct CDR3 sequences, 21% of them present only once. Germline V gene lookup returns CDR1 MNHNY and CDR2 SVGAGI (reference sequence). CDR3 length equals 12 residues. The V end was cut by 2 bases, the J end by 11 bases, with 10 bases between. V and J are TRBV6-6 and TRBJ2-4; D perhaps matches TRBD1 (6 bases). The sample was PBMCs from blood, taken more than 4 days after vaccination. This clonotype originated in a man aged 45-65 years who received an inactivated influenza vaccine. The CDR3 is CASSYDRYFQYF. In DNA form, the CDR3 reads TGTGCCAGCAGTTACGACAGGTACTTTCAGTACTTC.